A selection of T cell receptor beta chains follows, all from one sample in a study of T-cell memory formation after mild COVID-19. TCRdb fed the 5' RACE reads into MiXCR, producing one record per CDR3 protein. The data contain a few hundred thousand distinct CDR3 sequences, roughly 13% of them singletons. Sequenced material: PBMCs or a T cell subset sorted from them (not recorded which). The source is a man between 18 and 35 years old who had mild COVID-19 (a few samples of this study predate the infection). Cell type and time point are not known. The CDR3 runs from the conserved cysteine through the conserved F or W. Fields, in order: V gene, J gene, CDR3 length, CDR3 protein.

v_gene: TRBV6-2/TRBV6-3
j_gene: TRBJ2-2
len: 15
CDR3aa: CASSYSARGTGELFF

v_gene: TRBV15
j_gene: TRBJ1-2
len: 15
CDR3aa: CATSRESGAIYGYTF

v_gene: TRBV5-1
j_gene: TRBJ2-7
len: 15
CDR3aa: CASSLEQGLIYEQYF

v_gene: TRBV10-3
j_gene: TRBJ2-2
len: 14
CDR3aa: CATLRDRGTGELFF

v_gene: TRBV11-2
j_gene: TRBJ1-6
len: 13
CDR3aa: CASSTLGHFPLHF

v_gene: TRBV19
j_gene: TRBJ1-1
len: 14
CDR3aa: CASRAGRENTEAFF

v_gene: TRBV6-5
j_gene: TRBJ1-6
len: 14
CDR3aa: CASSRGGWYSPLHF

v_gene: TRBV6-6
j_gene: TRBJ2-7
len: 10
CDR3aa: CASGWYEQYF

v_gene: TRBV19
j_gene: TRBJ1-2
len: 12
CDR3aa: CASARGLYGYTF

v_gene: TRBV5-1
j_gene: TRBJ2-2
len: 16
CDR3aa: CASSLYPEANTGELFF

v_gene: TRBV2
j_gene: TRBJ1-5
len: 13
CDR3aa: CATASGPHQPQHF

v_gene: TRBV6-5
j_gene: TRBJ2-5
len: 13
CDR3aa: CASSYRGRETQYF

v_gene: TRBV29-1
j_gene: TRBJ2-2
len: 11
CDR3aa: CSGVGDGELFF

v_gene: TRBV29-1
j_gene: TRBJ2-5
len: 13
CDR3aa: CSVEVADQETQYF

v_gene: TRBV18
j_gene: TRBJ1-5
len: 15
CDR3aa: CASSPDGPGNQPQHF

v_gene: TRBV10-2
j_gene: TRBJ2-2
len: 14
CDR3aa: CASKTSANTGELFF

v_gene: TRBV5-5
j_gene: TRBJ2-1
len: 15
CDR3aa: CASSLDLISYNEQFF

v_gene: TRBV20-1
j_gene: TRBJ2-7
len: 13
CDR3aa: CSATGGPSYEQYF

v_gene: TRBV25-1
j_gene: TRBJ2-3
len: 12
CDR3aa: CASSDVNDTQYF

v_gene: TRBV5-1
j_gene: TRBJ2-1
len: 15
CDR3aa: CASSPGLAGGLEQFF

v_gene: TRBV6-5
j_gene: TRBJ2-2
len: 13
CDR3aa: CASSYSRPGELFF

v_gene: TRBV4-3
j_gene: TRBJ1-5
len: 15
CDR3aa: CASSSLLSANQPQHF

v_gene: TRBV20-1
j_gene: TRBJ1-5
len: 14
CDR3aa: CSARKVTGDQPQHF

v_gene: TRBV11-3
j_gene: TRBJ2-5
len: 12
CDR3aa: CASSDPQETQYF

v_gene: TRBV4-1
j_gene: TRBJ2-3
len: 15
CDR3aa: CASSQAGQGADTQYF

v_gene: TRBV25-1
j_gene: TRBJ2-7
len: 13
CDR3aa: CASSGPGTHEQYF

v_gene: TRBV6-1
j_gene: TRBJ1-5
len: 13
CDR3aa: CASIPWDGRPQHF

v_gene: TRBV18
j_gene: TRBJ1-2
len: 14
CDR3aa: CASSPTEGAYGYTF

v_gene: TRBV3-1
j_gene: TRBJ2-7
len: 13
CDR3aa: CASSQGGVQEQYF

v_gene: TRBV7-3
j_gene: TRBJ2-5
len: 13
CDR3aa: CASSSTVQETQYF

v_gene: TRBV7-9
j_gene: TRBJ2-5
len: 14
CDR3aa: CASSPTRLQETQYF

v_gene: TRBV5-1
j_gene: TRBJ2-1
len: 13
CDR3aa: CASFSSYRNEQFF

v_gene: TRBV7-2
j_gene: TRBJ2-3
len: 15
CDR3aa: CASSFLGNIGDTQYF

v_gene: TRBV3-1
j_gene: TRBJ2-1
len: 16
CDR3aa: CASSQDWGRSYNEQFF

v_gene: TRBV12-3/TRBV12-4
j_gene: TRBJ2-1
len: 14
CDR3aa: CASGLAGGRNEQFF

v_gene: TRBV20-1
j_gene: TRBJ1-5
len: 13
CDR3aa: CSARHRGNQPQHF

v_gene: TRBV20-1
j_gene: TRBJ1-1
len: 14
CDR3aa: CSARSGQDHTEAFF

v_gene: TRBV7-9
j_gene: TRBJ2-1
len: 12
CDR3aa: CASSLVRVGQFF

v_gene: TRBV29-1
j_gene: TRBJ1-1
len: 11
CDR3aa: CSVHRNTEAFF

v_gene: TRBV12-3/TRBV12-4
j_gene: TRBJ2-1
len: 17
CDR3aa: CASSSLETSGAKNEQFF

v_gene: TRBV7-2
j_gene: TRBJ2-1
len: 15
CDR3aa: CASRILAGRSNEQFF

v_gene: TRBV5-5
j_gene: TRBJ2-1
len: 19
CDR3aa: CASSTKGLAGGPGGNEQFF

v_gene: TRBV7-2
j_gene: TRBJ2-1
len: 17
CDR3aa: CASSQRFPGSSYNEQFF

v_gene: TRBV6-5
j_gene: TRBJ2-1
len: 18
CDR3aa: CASSLLAGQPSSYNEQFF

v_gene: TRBV6-2/TRBV6-3
j_gene: TRBJ1-2
len: 12
CDR3aa: CASSDSNYGYTF

v_gene: TRBV20-1
j_gene: TRBJ1-1
len: 13
CDR3aa: CSATAFRGRRAFF

v_gene: TRBV7-3
j_gene: TRBJ2-2
len: 13
CDR3aa: CASSRPHSGELFF

v_gene: TRBV15
j_gene: TRBJ1-1
len: 14
CDR3aa: CATTEQRGVGEAFF